This is a list of T cell receptor beta chains from one sample in a study of T cell responses to AZD1222 COVID-19 vaccine. Produced via immunoSEQ multiplex PCR; TCRdb's table is partial and in-frame only. The data contain approximately 100,000 clones, around nine tenths of them seen just once; the ten biggest clones take up less than 2.5%. The material sequenced was peripheral blood, taken 28 days after the second AZD1222 dose. Every receptor here comes from an adult who received the AZD1222 COVID-19 vaccine. Each CDR3 is given with its conserved first and last residue.

V gene: TRBV9; CDR3 protein: CASSVGLAGMLTYNEQFF
V gene: TRBV19; CDR3 protein: CASRTSGDQPQHF
V gene: TRBV10-2; CDR3 protein: CASRGSGANVLTF
V gene: TRBV2; CDR3 protein: CASIRDRGIQPQHF
V gene: TRBV30; CDR3 protein: CAWSRRGSSYEQYF
V gene: TRBV6-1; CDR3 protein: CASSEPSGTVKDTQYF
V gene: TRBV2; CDR3 protein: CASSEVSGSSTDTQYF
V gene: TRBV5-1; CDR3 protein: CASSLTLAGDEQFF
V gene: TRBV19; CDR3 protein: CASTIRLAGGKINEQFF
V gene: TRBV7-9; CDR3 protein: CASSLDGRLWPQHF